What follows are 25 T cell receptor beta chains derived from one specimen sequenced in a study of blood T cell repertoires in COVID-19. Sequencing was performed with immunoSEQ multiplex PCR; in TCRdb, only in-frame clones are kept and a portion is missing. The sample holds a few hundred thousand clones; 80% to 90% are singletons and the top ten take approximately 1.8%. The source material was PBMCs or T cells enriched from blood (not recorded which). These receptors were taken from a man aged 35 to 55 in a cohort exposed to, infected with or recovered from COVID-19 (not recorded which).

The CDR3, as DNA: TGTGCCAGTAGTATGAGGCGAGACACAGATACGCAGTATTTT. Encoded protein: CASSMRRDTDTQYF. The chain uses TRBV19 and TRBJ2-3; no clear D. The V gene lost 3 bases and the J gene lost 2 bases, with 9 bases spanning the gap. CDR3 size: 14 residues. CDR1 is LNHDA and CDR2 is SQIVND in the germline V gene (reference sequence).

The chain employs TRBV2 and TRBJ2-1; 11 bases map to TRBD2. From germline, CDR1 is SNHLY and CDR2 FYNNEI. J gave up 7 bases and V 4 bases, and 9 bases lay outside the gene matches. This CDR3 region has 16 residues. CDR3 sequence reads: CASSVRVTSGKNEQFF. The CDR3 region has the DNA TGTGCCAGCAGTGTCCGGGTGACTAGCGGGAAGAATGAGCAGTTCTTC.

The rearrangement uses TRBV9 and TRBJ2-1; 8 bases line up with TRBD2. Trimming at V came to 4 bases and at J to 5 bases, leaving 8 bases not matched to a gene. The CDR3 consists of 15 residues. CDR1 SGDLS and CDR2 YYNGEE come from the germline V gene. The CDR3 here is CASSLEAGANNEQFF. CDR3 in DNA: TGTGCCAGCAGCCTCGAAGCGGGAGCGAACAATGAGCAGTTCTTC. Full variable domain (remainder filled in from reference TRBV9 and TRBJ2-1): DSGVTQTPKHLITATGQRVTLRCSPRSGDLSVYWYQQSLDQGLQFLIQYYNGEERAKGNILERFSAQQFPDLHSELNLSSLELGDSALYFCASSLEAGANNEQFFGPGTRLTVL.

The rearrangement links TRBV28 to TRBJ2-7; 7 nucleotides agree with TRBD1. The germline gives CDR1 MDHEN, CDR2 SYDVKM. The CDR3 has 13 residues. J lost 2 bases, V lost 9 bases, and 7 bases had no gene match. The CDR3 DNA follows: TGTGCCAGTAAAAGGGACAGTACCTACGAGCAGTACTTC. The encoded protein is CASKRDSTYEQYF.

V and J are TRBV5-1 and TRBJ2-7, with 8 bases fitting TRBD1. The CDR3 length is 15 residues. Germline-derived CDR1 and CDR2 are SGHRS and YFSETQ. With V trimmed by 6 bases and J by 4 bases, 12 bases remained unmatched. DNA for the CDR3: TGCGCCAGCACCCCCTCGGCAGGGGGCATGTACGAGCAGTACTTC. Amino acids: CASTPSAGGMYEQYF.

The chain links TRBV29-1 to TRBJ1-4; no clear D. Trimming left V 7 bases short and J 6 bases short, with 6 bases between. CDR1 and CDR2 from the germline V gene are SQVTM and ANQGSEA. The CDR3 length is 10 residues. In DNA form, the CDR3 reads TGCAGCGCCGAGGATGAAAAACTGTTTTTT. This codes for CSAEDEKLFF.

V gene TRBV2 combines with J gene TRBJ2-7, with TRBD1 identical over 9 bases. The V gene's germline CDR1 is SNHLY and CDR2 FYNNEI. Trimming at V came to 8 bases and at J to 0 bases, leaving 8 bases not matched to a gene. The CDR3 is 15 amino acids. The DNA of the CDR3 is TGTGCCAGCCAACCCGGGACAGGGAACTCCTACGAGCAGTACTTC. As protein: CASQPGTGNSYEQYF.

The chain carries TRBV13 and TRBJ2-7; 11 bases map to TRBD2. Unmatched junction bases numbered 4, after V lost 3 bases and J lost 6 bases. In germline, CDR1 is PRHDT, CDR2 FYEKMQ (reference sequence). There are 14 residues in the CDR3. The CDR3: CASSLRTSGFEQYF. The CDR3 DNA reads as TGTGCCAGCAGCTTGAGGACTAGCGGGTTCGAGCAGTACTTC. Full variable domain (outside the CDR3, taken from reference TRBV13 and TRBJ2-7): AAGVIQSPRHLIKEKRETATLKCYPIPRHDTVYWYQQGPGQDPQFLISFYEKMQSDKGSIPDRFSAQQFSDYHSELNMSSLELGDSALYFCASSLRTSGFEQYFGPGTRLTVT.

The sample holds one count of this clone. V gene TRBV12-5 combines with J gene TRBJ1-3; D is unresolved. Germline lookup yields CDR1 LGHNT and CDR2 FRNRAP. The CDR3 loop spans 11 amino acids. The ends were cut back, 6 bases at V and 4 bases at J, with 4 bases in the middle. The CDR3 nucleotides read TGTGCTAGTGGCCTAGGAAACACCATATATTTT. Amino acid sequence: CASGLGNTIYF.

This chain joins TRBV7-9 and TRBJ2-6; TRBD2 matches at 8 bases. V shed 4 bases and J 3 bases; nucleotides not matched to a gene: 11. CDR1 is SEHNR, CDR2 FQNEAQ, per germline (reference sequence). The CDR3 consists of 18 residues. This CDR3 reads CASSSDYGGAYGANVLTF. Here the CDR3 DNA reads TGTGCCAGCAGCTCCGACTACGGGGGGGCGTATGGGGCCAACGTCCTGACTTTC.

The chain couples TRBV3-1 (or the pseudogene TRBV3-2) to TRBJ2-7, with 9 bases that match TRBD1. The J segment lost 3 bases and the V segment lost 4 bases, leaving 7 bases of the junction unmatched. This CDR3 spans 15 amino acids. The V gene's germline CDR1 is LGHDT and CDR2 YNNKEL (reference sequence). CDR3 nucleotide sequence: TGTGCCAGCAGCCCCACTCGGGACAGGGTCTACGAGCAGTACTTC. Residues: CASSPTRDRVYEQYF.

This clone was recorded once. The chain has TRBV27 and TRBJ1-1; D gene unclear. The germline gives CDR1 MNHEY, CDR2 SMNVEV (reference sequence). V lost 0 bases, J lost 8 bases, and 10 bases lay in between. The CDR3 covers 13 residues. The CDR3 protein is CASSLSPRLEAFF. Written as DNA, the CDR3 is TGTGCCAGCAGTTTATCCCCCAGGCTAGAAGCTTTCTTT.

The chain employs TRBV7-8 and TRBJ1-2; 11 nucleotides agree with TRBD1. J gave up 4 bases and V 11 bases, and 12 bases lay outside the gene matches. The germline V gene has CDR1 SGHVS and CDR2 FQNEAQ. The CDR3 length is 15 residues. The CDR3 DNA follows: TGTGCCGTATCCCGACCGGGACAGGGGGGCTATGGCTACACCTTC. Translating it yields CAVSRPGQGGYGYTF.

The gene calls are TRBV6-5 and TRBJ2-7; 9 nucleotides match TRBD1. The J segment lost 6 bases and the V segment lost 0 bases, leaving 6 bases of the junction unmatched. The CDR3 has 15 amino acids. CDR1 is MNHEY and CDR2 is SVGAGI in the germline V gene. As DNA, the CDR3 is TGTGCCAGCAGTTACTCGGGACAGGGTAGTTTCGAGCAGTACTTC. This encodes CASSYSGQGSFEQYF.

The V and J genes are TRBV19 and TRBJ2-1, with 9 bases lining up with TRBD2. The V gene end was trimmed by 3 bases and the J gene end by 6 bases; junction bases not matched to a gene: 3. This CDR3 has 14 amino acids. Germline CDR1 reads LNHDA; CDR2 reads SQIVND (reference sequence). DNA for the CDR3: TGTGCCAGTAGTATCGCGGGAGGGCGCAATGAGCAGTTCTTC. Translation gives CASSIAGGRNEQFF.

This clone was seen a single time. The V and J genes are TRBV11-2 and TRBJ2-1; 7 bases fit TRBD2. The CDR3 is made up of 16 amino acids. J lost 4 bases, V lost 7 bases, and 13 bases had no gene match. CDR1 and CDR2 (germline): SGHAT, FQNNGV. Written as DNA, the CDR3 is TGTGCCAGCACCTGGTTTTCGACTAGCATATACAATGAGCAGTTCTTC. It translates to CASTWFSTSIYNEQFF.

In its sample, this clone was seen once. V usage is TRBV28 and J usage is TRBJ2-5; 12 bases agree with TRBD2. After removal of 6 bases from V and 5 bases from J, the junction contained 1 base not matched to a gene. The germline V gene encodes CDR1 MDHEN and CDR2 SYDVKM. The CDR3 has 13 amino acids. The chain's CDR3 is CASRTSGRETQYF. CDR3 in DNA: TGTGCCAGCAGAACTAGCGGGAGGGAGACCCAGTACTTC.

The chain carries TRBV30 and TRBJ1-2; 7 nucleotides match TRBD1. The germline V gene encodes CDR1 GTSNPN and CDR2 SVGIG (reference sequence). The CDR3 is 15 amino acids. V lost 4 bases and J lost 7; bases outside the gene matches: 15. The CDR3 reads CAWNPYTTGRSGYTF. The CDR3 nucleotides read TGTGCCTGGAACCCTTACACGACAGGGCGATCTGGCTACACCTTC.

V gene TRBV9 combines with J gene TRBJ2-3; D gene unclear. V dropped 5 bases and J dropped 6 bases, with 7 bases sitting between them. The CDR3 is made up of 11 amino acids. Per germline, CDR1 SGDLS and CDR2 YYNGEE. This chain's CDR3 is CASSNTDTQYF. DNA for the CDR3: TGTGCCAGCAGTAACACCGATACGCAGTATTTT. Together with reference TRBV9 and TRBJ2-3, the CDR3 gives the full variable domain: DSGVTQTPKHLITATGQRVTLRCSPRSGDLSVYWYQQSLDQGLQFLIQYYNGEERAKGNILERFSAQQFPDLHSELNLSSLELGDSALYFCASSNTDTQYFGPGTRLTVL.

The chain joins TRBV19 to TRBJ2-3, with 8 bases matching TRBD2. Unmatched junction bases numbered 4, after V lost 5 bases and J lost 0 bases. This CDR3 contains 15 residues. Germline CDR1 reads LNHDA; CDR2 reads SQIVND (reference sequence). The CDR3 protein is CASSRPSGSTDTQYF. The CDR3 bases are TGTGCCAGTAGTCGGCCTAGCGGGAGCACAGATACGCAGTATTTT.

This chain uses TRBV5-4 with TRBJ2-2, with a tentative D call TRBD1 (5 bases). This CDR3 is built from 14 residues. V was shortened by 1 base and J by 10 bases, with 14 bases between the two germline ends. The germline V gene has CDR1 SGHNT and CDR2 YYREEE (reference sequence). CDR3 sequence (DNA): TGTGCCAGCAGCTTGAGGCAGACAGATCCGGAGCTGTTTTTT. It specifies CASSLRQTDPELFF. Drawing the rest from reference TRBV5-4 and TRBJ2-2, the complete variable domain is ETGVTQSPTHLIKTRGQQVTLRCSSQSGHNTVSWYQQALGQGPQFIFQYYREEENGRGNFPPRFSGLQFPNYSSELNVNALELDDSALYLCASSLRQTDPELFFGEGSRLTVL.

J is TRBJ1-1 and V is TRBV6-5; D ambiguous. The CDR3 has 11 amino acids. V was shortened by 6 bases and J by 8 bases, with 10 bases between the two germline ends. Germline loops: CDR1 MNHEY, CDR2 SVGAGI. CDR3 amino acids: CASSERREAFF. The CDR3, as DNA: TGTGCCAGCAGCGAGAGGAGGGAAGCTTTCTTT.

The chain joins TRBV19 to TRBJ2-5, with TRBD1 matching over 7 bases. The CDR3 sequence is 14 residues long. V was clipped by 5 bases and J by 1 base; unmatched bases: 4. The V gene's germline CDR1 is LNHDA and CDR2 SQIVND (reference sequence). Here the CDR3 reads CASSPYRGQETQYF. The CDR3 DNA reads TGTGCCAGTAGTCCTTACAGGGGCCAAGAGACCCAGTACTTC.

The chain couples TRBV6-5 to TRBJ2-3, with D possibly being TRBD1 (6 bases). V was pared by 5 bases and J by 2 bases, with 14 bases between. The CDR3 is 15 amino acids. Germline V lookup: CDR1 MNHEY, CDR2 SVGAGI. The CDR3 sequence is CASSNTGTITDTQYF. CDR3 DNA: TGTGCCAGCAGTAACACCGGGACAATCACAGATACGCAGTATTTT.

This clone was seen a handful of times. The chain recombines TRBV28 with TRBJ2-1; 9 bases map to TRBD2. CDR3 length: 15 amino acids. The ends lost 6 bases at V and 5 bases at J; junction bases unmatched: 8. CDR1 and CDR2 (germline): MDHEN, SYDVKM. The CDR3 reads CASRAGTSPHNEQFF. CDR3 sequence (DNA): TGTGCCAGCAGGGCCGGGACTAGCCCACACAATGAGCAGTTCTTC. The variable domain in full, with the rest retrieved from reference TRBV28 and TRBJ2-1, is DVKVTQSSRYLVKRTGEKVFLECVQDMDHENMFWYRQDPGLGLRLIYFSYDVKMKEKGDIPEGYSVSREKKERFSLILESASTNQTSMYLCASRAGTSPHNEQFFGPGTRLTVL.